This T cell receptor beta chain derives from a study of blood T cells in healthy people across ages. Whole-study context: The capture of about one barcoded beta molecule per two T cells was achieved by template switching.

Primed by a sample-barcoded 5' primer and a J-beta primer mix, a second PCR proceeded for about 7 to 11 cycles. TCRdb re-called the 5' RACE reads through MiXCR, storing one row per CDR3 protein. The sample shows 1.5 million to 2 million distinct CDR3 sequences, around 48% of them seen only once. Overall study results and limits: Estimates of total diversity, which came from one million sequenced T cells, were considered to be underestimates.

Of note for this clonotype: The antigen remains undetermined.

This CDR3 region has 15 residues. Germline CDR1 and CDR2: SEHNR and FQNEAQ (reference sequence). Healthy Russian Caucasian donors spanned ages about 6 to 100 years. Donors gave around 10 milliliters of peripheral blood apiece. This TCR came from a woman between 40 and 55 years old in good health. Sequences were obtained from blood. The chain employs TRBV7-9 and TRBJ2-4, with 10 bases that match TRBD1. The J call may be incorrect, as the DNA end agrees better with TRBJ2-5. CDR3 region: CASSPGTGAEETQYF. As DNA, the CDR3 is TGTGCCAGCAGCCCTGGGACAGGGGCAGAAGAGACCCAGTACTTC.